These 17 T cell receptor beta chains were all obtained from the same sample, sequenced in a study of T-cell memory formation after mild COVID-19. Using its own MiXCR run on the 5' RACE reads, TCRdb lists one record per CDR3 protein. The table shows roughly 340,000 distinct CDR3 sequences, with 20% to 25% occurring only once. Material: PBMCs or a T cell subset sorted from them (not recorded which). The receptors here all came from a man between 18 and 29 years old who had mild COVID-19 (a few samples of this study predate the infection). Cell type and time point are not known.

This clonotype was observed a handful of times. The CDR3 region has the DNA TGCAGTGCTAGAGGTCATTTACAGCCCCAGCATTTT. This sequence encodes CSARGHLQPQHF. The chain combines TRBV20-1 with TRBJ1-5; D call uncertain. Germline lookup yields CDR1 DFQATT and CDR2 SNEGSKA (reference sequence). This CDR3 has 12 amino acids. V was cut by 1 base and J by 7 bases, with 8 bases left in between.

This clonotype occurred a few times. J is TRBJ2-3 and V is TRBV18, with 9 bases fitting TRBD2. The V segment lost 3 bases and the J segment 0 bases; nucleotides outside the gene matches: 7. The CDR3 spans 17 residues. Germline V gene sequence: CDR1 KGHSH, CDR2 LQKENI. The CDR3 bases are TGTGCCAGCTCACCCATAGGAGCGGGGGGCAGCACAGATACGCAGTATTTT. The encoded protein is CASSPIGAGGSTDTQYF.

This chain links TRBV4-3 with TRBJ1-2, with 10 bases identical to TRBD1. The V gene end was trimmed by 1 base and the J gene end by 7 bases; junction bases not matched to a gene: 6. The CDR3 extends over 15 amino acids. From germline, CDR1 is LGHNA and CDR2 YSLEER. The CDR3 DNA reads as TGCGCCAGCAGCCAAGTAGGACAGGGGGGTTTTGGCTACACCTTC. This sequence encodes CASSQVGQGGFGYTF.

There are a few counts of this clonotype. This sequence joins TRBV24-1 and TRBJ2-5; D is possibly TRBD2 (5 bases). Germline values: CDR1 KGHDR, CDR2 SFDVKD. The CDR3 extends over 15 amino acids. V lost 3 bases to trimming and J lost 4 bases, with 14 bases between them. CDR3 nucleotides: TGTGCCACCAGTGATCGGGGTTTCGCGGCAGAGACCCAGTACTTC. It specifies CATSDRGFAAETQYF.

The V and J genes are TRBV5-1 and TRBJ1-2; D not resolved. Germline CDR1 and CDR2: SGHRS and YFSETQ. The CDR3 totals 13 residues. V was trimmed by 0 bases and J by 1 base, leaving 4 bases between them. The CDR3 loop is CASSLASNYGYTF. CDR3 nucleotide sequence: TGCGCCAGCAGCTTGGCCAGTAACTATGGCTACACCTTC.

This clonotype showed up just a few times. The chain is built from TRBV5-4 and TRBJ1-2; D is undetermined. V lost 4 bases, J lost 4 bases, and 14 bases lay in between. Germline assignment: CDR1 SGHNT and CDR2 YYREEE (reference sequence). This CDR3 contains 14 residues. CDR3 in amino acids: CASSPRESVYGYTF. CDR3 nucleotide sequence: TGTGCCAGCAGCCCCCGGGAGTCCGTCTATGGCTACACCTTC.

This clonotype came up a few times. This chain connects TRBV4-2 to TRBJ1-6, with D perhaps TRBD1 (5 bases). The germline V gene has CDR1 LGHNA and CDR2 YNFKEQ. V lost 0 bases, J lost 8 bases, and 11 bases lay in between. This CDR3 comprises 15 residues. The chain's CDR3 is CASSQEPGMDSPLHF. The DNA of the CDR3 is TGTGCCAGCAGCCAAGAACCAGGGATGGATTCACCCCTCCACTTT.

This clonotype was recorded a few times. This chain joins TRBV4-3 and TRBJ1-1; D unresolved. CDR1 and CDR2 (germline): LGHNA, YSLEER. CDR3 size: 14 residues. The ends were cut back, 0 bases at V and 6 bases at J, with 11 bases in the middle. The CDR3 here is CASSQDGKEAEAFF. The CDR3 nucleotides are TGCGCCAGCAGCCAAGATGGGAAAGAGGCTGAAGCTTTCTTT.

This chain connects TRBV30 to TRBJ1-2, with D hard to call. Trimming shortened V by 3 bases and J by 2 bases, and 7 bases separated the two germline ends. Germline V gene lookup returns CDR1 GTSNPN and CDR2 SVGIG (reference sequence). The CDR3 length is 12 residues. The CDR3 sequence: CAWRPGNYGYTF. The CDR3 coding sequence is TGTGCCTGGAGGCCCGGGAACTATGGCTACACCTTC.

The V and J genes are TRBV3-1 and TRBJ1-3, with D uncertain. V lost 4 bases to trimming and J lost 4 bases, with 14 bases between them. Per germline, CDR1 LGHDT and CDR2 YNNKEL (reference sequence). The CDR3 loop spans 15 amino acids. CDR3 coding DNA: TGTGCCAGCAGCCCGCAGGTCGATCCCGGAAACACCATATATTTT. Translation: CASSPQVDPGNTIYF.

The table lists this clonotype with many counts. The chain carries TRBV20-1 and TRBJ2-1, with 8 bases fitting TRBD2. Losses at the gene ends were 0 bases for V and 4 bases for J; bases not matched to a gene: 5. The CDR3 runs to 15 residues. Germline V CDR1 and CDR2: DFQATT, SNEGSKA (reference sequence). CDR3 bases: TGCAGTGCTAGAGATCCCACTAGCGGATACAATGAGCAGTTCTTC. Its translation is CSARDPTSGYNEQFF.

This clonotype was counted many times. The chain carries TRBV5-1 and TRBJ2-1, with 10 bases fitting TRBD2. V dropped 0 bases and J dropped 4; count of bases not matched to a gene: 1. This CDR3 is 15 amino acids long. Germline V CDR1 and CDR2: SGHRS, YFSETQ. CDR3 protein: CASSLEAGGYNEQFF. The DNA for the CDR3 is TGCGCCAGCAGCTTGGAAGCGGGGGGGTACAATGAGCAGTTCTTC.

CDR3 coding DNA: TGTGCCAGCGGGACTAGCGACACCTACGAGCAGTACGTC. This sequence encodes CASGTSDTYEQYV. The chain couples TRBV12-3 or TRBV12-4 to TRBJ2-7, with TRBD2 matching over 10 bases. V lost 8 bases to trimming and J lost 2 bases; unmatched junction nucleotides: 3. The CDR3 totals 13 residues.

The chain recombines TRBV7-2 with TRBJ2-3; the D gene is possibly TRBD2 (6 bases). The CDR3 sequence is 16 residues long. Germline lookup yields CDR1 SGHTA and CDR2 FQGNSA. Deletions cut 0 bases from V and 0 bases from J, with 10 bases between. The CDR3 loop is CASSLAGGASTDTQYF. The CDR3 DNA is TGTGCCAGCAGCTTAGCAGGCGGGGCGAGCACAGATACGCAGTATTTT.

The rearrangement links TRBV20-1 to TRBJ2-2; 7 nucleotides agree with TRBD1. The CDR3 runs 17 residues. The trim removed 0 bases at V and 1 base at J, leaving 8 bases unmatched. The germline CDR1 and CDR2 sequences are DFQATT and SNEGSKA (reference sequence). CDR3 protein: CSARDLERQGNTGELFF. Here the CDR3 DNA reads TGCAGTGCTAGAGATCTGGAGAGACAGGGGAACACCGGGGAGCTGTTTTTT.

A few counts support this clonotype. CDR3 nucleotides: TGCGCCAGCAGCTTCCTAGCGGGGGGGCCAGGGGGCACAGATACGCAGTATTTT. This translates into CASSFLAGGPGGTDTQYF. The V gene is TRBV5-1, the J gene TRBJ2-3, with 12 bases fitting TRBD2. The CDR3 consists of 18 residues. Germline CDR1 and CDR2: SGHRS and YFSETQ. V was clipped by 2 bases and J by 1 base; unmatched bases: 8.

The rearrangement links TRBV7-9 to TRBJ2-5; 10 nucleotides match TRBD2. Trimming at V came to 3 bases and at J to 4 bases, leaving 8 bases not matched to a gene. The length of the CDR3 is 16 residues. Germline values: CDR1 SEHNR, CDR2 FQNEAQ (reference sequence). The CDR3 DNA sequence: TGTGCCAGCAGCTTTAAGATTAGCGGGGGGCGAGAGACCCAGTACTTC. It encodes CASSFKISGGRETQYF.